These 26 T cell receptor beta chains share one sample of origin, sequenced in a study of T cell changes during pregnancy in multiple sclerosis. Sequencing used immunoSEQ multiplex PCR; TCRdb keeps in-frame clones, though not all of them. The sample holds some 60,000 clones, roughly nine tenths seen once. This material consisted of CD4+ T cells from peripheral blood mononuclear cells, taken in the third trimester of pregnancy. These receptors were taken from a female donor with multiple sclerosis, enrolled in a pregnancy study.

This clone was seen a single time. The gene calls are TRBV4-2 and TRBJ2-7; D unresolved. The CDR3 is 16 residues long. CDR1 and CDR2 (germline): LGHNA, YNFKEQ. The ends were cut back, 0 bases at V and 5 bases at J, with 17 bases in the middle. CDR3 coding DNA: TGTGCCAGCAGCCAAGACCCCGCTTCCCCAACGGACGAGCAGTACTTC. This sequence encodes CASSQDPASPTDEQYF.

In nucleotides, the CDR3 is TGTGCCAGCAGCATGGGACTAGCGGGAAGCACAGATACGCAGTATTTT. Protein product: CASSMGLAGSTDTQYF. The V and J genes are TRBV5-8 and TRBJ2-3, with 13 bases identical to TRBD2. The V gene's germline CDR1 is SGHTS and CDR2 YDEGEE. There are 16 residues in the CDR3. V dropped 4 bases and J dropped 0; count of bases not matched to a gene: 2.

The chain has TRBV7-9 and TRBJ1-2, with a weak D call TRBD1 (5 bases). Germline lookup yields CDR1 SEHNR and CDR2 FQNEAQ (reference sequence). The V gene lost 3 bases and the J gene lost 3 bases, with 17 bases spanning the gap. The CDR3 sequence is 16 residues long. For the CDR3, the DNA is TGTGCCAGCAGCTTGCAGGGCCTCGAGTTCGACTATGGCTACACCTTC. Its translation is CASSLQGLEFDYGYTF.

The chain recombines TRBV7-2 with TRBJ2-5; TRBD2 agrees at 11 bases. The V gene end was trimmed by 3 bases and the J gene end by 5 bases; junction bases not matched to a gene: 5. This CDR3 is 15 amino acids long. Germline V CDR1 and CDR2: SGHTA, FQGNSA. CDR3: CASSLGTSGLETQYF. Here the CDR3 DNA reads TGTGCCAGCAGCTTGGGGACTAGCGGTTTGGAGACCCAGTACTTC.

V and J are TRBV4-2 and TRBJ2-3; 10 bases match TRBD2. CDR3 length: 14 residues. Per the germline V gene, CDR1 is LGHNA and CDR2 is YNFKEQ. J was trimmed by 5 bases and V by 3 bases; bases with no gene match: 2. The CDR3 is CASSQGLARDTQYF. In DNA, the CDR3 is TGTGCCAGCAGCCAGGGACTAGCGAGAGATACGCAGTATTTT.

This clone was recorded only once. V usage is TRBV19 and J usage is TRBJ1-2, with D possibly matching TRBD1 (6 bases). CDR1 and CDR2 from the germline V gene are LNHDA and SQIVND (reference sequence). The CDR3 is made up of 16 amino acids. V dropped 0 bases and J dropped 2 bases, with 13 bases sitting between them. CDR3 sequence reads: CASSIDGQLPNYGYTF. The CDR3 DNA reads TGTGCCAGTAGTATAGACGGACAGCTACCAAACTATGGCTACACCTTC.

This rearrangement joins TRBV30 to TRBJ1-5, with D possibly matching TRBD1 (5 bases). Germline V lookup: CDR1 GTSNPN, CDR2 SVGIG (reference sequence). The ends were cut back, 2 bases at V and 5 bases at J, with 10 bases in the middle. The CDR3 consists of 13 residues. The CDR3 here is CAWSRGLDQPQHF. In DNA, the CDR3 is TGTGCCTGGAGTAGGGGTTTAGATCAGCCCCAGCATTTT.

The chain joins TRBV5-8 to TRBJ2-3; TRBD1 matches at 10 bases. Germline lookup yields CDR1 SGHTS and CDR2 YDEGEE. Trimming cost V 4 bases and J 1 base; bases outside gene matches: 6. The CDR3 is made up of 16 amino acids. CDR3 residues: CASSPGQGMGTDTQYF. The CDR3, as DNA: TGTGCCAGCAGCCCGGGACAGGGGATGGGCACAGATACGCAGTATTTT.

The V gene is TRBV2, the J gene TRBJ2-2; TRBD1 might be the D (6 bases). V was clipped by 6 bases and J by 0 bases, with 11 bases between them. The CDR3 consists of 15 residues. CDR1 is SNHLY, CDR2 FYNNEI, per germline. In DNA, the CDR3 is TGTGCCAGCAGCAGGGGACGACCGAACACCGGGGAGCTGTTTTTT. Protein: CASSRGRPNTGELFF.

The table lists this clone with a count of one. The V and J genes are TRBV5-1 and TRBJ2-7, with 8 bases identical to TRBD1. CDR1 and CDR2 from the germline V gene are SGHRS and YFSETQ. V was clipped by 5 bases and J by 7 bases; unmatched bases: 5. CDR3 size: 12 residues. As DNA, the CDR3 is TGCGCCAGCAGTCTCCGACAGGGGGAGCAGTACTTC. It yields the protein CASSLRQGEQYF. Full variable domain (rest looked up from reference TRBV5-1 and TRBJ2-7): KAGVTQTPRYLIKTRGQQVTLSCSPISGHRSVSWYQQTPGQGLQFLFEYFSETQRNKGNFPGRFSGRQFSNSRSEMNVSTLELGDSALYLCASSLRQGEQYFGPGTRLTVT.

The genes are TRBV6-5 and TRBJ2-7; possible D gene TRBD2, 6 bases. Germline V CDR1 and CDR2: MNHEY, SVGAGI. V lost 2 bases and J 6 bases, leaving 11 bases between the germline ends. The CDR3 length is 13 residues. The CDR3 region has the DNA TGTGCCAGCAGTTACGAACGGGGGTCCGAGCAGTACTTC. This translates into CASSYERGSEQYF.

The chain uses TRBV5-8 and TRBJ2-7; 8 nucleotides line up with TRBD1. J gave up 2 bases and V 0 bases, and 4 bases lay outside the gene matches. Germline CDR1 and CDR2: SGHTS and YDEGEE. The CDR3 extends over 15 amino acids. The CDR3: CASSLAATGAYEQYF. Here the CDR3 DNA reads TGTGCCAGCAGCTTGGCCGCGACAGGGGCCTACGAGCAGTACTTC.

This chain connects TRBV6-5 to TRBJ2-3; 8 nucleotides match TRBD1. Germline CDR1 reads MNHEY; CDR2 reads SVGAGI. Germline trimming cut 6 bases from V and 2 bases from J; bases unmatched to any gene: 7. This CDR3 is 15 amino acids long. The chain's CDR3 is CASSKGTGPTDTQYF. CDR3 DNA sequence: TGTGCCAGCAGCAAGGGGACAGGTCCCACAGATACGCAGTATTTT.

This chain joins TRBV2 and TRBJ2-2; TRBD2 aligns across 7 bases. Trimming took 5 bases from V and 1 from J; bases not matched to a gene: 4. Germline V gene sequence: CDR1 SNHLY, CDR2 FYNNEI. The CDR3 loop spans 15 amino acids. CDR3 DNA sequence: TGTGCCAGCAGTCGGCGGGAGATGAACACCGGGGAGCTGTTTTTT. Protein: CASSRREMNTGELFF.

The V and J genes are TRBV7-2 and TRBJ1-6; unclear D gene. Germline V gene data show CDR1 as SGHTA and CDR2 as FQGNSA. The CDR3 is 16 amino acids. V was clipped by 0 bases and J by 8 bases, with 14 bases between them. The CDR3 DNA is TGTGCCAGCAGCTTAGCGCCAGGCCAGGTCGATTCACCCCTCCACTTT. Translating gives CASSLAPGQVDSPLHF.

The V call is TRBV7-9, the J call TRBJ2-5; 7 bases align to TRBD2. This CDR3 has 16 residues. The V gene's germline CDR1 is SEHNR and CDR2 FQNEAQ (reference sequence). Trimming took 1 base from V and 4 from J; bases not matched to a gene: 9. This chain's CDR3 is CASSLGSGMGVETQYF. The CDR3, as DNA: TGTGCCAGCAGCTTAGGGAGCGGGATGGGGGTAGAGACCCAGTACTTC.

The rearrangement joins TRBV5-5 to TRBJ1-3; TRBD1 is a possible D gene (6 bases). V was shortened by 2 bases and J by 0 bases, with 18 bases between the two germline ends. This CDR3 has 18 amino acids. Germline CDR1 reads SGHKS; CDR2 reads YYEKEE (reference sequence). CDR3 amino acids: CASSLMTGPRNSGNTIYF. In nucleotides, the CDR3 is TGTGCCAGCAGCTTAATGACAGGTCCTAGAAACTCTGGAAACACCATATATTTT.

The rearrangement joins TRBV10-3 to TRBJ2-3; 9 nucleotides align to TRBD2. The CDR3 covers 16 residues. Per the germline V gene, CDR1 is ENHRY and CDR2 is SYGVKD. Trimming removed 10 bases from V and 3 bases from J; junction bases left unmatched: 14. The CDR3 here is CATTSGWGTGTDTQYF. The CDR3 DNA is TGTGCCACAACTAGCGGGTGGGGCACAGGGACAGATACGCAGTATTTT.

CDR3 DNA: TGTGCCAGCAGTGACCCCAGACTAGCGGGAGCCAAAAACATTCAGTACTTC. This sequence encodes CASSDPRLAGAKNIQYF. This sequence joins TRBV6-1 and TRBJ2-4; TRBD2 agrees at 10 bases. Trimming cost V 3 bases and J 0 bases; bases outside gene matches: 5. Per germline, CDR1 MNHNS and CDR2 SASEGT. The CDR3 sequence is 17 residues long.

CDR3 sequence (DNA): TGCGCCAGCAGGACAGGACTTCAAGAGACCCAGTACTTC. Amino acid sequence: CASRTGLQETQYF. The J gene is TRBJ2-5, the V gene TRBV5-1; the D gene is possibly TRBD1 (6 bases). With 5 bases removed from V and 2 bases from J, the gap between germline ends came to 10 bases. Germline V gene lookup returns CDR1 SGHRS and CDR2 YFSETQ. The CDR3 covers 13 residues.

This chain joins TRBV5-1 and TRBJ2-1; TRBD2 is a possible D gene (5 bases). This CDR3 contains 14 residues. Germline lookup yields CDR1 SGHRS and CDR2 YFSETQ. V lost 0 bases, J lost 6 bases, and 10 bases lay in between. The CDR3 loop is CASSLDSSRNEQFF. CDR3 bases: TGCGCCAGCAGCTTGGATTCTAGCCGCAATGAGCAGTTCTTC.

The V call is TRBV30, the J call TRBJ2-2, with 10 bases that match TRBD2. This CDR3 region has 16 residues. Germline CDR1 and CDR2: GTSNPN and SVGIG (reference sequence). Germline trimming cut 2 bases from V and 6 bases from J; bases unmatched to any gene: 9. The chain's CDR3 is CAWSLAGALVSGELFF. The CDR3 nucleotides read TGTGCCTGGAGTCTAGCGGGAGCTCTTGTATCCGGGGAGCTGTTTTTT.

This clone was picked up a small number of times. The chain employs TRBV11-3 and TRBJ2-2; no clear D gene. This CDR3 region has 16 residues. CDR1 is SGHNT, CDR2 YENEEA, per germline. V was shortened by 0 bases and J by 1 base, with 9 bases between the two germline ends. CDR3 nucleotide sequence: TGTGCCAGCAGCTTAGATGGTAGACAGAACACCGGGGAGCTGTTTTTT. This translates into CASSLDGRQNTGELFF.

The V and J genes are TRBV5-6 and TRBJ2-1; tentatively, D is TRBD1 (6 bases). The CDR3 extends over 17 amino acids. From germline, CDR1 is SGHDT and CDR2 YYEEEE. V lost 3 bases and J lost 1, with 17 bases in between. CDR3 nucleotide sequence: TGTGCCAGCAGCTGGGACACTCTCTGGTTGTCCTACAATGAGCAGTTCTTC. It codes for CASSWDTLWLSYNEQFF.

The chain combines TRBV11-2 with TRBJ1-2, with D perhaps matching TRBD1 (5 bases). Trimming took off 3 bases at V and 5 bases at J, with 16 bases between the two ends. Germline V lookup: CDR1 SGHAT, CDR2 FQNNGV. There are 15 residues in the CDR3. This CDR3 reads CASSFGPGVIYGYTF. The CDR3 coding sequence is TGTGCCAGCAGCTTTGGTCCGGGGGTCATTTATGGCTACACCTTC.

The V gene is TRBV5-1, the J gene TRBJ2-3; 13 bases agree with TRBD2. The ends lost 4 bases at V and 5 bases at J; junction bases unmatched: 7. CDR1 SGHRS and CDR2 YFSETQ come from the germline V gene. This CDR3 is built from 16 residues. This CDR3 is CASSLKLAGGGDTQYF. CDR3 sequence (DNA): TGCGCCAGCAGCCTTAAACTAGCGGGAGGGGGAGATACGCAGTATTTT.